This TCR beta chain was recovered during a study of blood T cell repertoires in COVID-19. The CDR3 spans 15 residues. CDR1 is MDHEN, CDR2 SYDVKM, per germline. V lost 5 bases to trimming and J lost 4 bases; unmatched junction nucleotides: 3. The protocol was immunoSEQ multiplex PCR, while the TCRdb copy is restricted to in-frame clones and leaves out a portion. The sample lists roughly 160,000 clones, 83% seen once, with roughly 2% in the top ten. The chain joins TRBV28 to TRBJ2-3; the match to TRBD2 covers 13 bases. The sequence came from a woman over 75 with acute or convalescent COVID-19. The sequencing input was peripheral blood. This CDR3 is CASSTSGGAPDTQYF. In DNA form, the CDR3 reads TGTGCCAGCAGTACTAGCGGGGGGGCCCCAGATACGCAGTATTTT.